This is a list of T cell receptor beta chains from one sample in a study of metastatic and nonmetastatic thyroid tumors. Using MiXCR, TCRdb reanalyzed the PCR reads. The sample consists of 23,000 or so clones, 20% to 25% of them appearing once. Specimen: blood. The source is a male donor with papillary thyroid cancer or a benign thyroid nodule (not recorded which). Some clones in this sample may be carry-over from other donors' samples. Both conserved end residues are part of each CDR3. A D gene is named only where the DNA matches it firmly. The size entry is marked missing in some rows and otherwise reads once, few, many or a size class.

size	V	J	D	length	CDR3	DNA
many	TRBV11-3	TRBJ1-1	.	14	CASSRGRSNTEAFF	TGTGCCAGCAGCCGCGGCCGTTCGAACACTGAAGCTTTCTTT
many	TRBV6-1	TRBJ2-7	.	12	CASRDRFYEQYF	TGTGCCAGCAGGGACAGATTCTACGAGCAGTACTTC
many	TRBV7-8	TRBJ2-1	TRBD2	16	CASSLRAGRAYNEQFF	TGTGCCAGCAGCTTACGTGCCGGGAGGGCCTACAATGAGCAGTTCTTC
.	TRBV18	TRBJ2-7	.	14	CASSPQRGRGEQYF	TGTGCCAGCTCACCACAAAGGGGTCGTGGCGAGCAGTACTTC
many	TRBV2	TRBJ1-1	.	13	CASSEAMGLEAFF	TGTGCCAGCAGTGAAGCGATGGGTTTGGAAGCTTTCTTT
many	TRBV28	TRBJ2-1	.	14	CASSFRDRYNEQFF	TGTGCCAGCAGTTTCCGGGACCGATACAATGAGCAGTTCTTC
.	TRBV6-1	TRBJ2-1	.	13	CAFSRDSYNEQFF	TGTGCCTTCAGCCGCGACAGCTACAATGAGCAGTTCTTC
.	TRBV20-1	TRBJ2-1	.	12	CSAPPRGFEQFF	TGCAGTGCCCCTCCCCGGGGGTTCGAGCAGTTCTTC
.	TRBV19	TRBJ2-3	.	14	CASSSAGGLASQYF	TGTGCCAGTAGTTCAGCCGGAGGGCTTGCTTCGCAGTATTTT
.	TRBV6-2/TRBV6-3	TRBJ2-7	TRBD2	15	CASCYTQPAGYEQYF	TGTGCCAGCTGTTACACCCAGCCAGCGGGGTACGAGCAGTACTTC
many	TRBV6-2/TRBV6-3	TRBJ1-4	TRBD1	15	CASRPPGDSNEKLFF	TGTGCCAGCAGACCACCTGGGGACAGCAATGAAAAACTGTTTTTT
many	TRBV11-2	TRBJ1-3	.	16	CASSLLRGRSGNTIYF	TGTGCCAGCAGCTTACTACGGGGGCGCTCTGGAAACACCATATATTTT
many	TRBV28	TRBJ1-2	TRBD1	14	CASSWDRPPYGYTF	TGTGCCAGCAGTTGGGACAGGCCCCCCTATGGCTACACCTTC
.	TRBV5-6	TRBJ1-2	.	13	CASSLETFYGYTF	TGTGCCAGCAGCTTGGAAACGTTCTATGGCTACACCTTC
.	TRBV6-1	TRBJ1-2	.	14	CDCSEAGTRSGYTF	TGTGACTGCAGTGAAGCCGGGACACGCTCTGGCTACACCTTC
.	TRBV2	TRBJ2-5	.	12	CASYIRQETRYF	TGTGCCAGCTACATCCGACAAGAGACCCGGTACTTC
many	TRBV28	TRBJ2-5	TRBD2	14	CASSSQGGEETQYF	TGTGCCAGCAGTTCCCAGGGAGGGGAAGAGACCCAGTACTTC
.	TRBV11-2	TRBJ2-6	.	18	CASSSFIVGSSGANVLTF	TGTGCCAGCAGCTCTTTCATTGTCGGGAGCTCTGGGGCCAACGTCCTGACTTTC
many	TRBV12-3/TRBV12-4	TRBJ2-2	.	14	CASRPSGNTGELFF	TGTGCCAGCAGACCGAGCGGTAACACCGGGGAGCTGTTTTTT
.	TRBV18	TRBJ1-3	.	18	CASSPLSSGTGSGNTIYF	TGTGCCAGCTCACCACTCTCCAGTGGAACCGGCTCTGGAAACACCATATATTTT
many	TRBV28	TRBJ2-7	TRBD1	20	CASSFGYDFTERGRWYEQYF	TGTGCCAGCAGTTTTGGATATGATTTCACGGAGAGGGGGCGTTGGTACGAGCAGTACTTC